This T cell receptor (beta chain) emerged from a study of blood T cell repertoires in COVID-19. Overall study context: The United States, Italy and Spain provided the acute and convalescent COVID-19 samples. T cells, B-cell-depleted T cells, or PBMCs provided the cDNA or gDNA that served as material.

Enrolment of Seattle patients took place during active infection, and they were followed longitudinally. Germline loops: CDR1 SNHLY, CDR2 FYNNEI. The CDR3 has 13 residues. V shed 7 bases and J 8 bases; nucleotides not matched to a gene: 3. The data were produced by immunoSEQ multiplex PCR, yet TCRdb's version contains in-frame clones alone and is incomplete. The table records 300,000 to 400,000 clones, 88% of them present only once. This receptor was taken from a woman in her twenties or thirties with COVID-19, enrolled during active disease. Sequenced material: peripheral blood. The rearrangement joins TRBV2 to TRBJ1-4; 11 bases line up with TRBD1. The CDR3 bases are TGTGCCAGCAACGGACAGGGGGCAGAAAAACTGTTTTTT. This translates into CASNGQGAEKLFF.